A single sample is the source of the 3 T cell receptor beta chains below, sequenced in a study of beta chain features in type 1 diabetes. Their recognized antigens are unknown. Expressed TCRB transcripts were sequenced because the isolated RNA had all been reverse transcribed beforehand. Assay: immunoSEQ multiplex PCR; the TCRdb copy retains only in-frame clones and omits some. The table lists 23,000 or so clones, about 69% of them singletons. Study-wide results and caveats: For Type 1 diabetes patients, all four CD4+ subsets carried TCRB CDR3s that were moderately but significantly shorter.

Sequencing was carried out using Tregs from blood. These receptors originate from a man between 18 and 35 years old with type 1 diabetes.

V gene TRBV11-2 combines with J gene TRBJ2-5; D may be TRBD1 (6 bases). The CDR3 consists of 14 residues. V shed 5 bases and J shed 2 bases, with 12 bases lying between them. The germline V gene has CDR1 SGHAT and CDR2 FQNNGV. This chain's CDR3 is CASSRAGQQETQYF. DNA for the CDR3: TGTGCCAGCAGCCGGGCCGGACAGCAAGAGACCCAGTACTTC.

This clone was observed a handful of times. The rearrangement uses TRBV7-2 and TRBJ2-3; 11 nucleotides line up with TRBD2. Germline assignment: CDR1 SGHTA and CDR2 FQGNSA. The V segment lost 0 bases and the J segment 1 base; nucleotides outside the gene matches: 6. The CDR3 has 18 residues. The CDR3 spells CASSLARLAGGGTDTQYF. In nucleotides, the CDR3 is TGTGCCAGCAGCTTAGCGCGGCTAGCGGGAGGTGGCACAGATACGCAGTATTTT.

This chain links TRBV29-1 with TRBJ2-5; the D is unclear. This CDR3 spans 11 amino acids. CDR1 and CDR2 (germline): SQVTM, ANQGSEA. V was shortened by 4 bases and J by 2 bases, with 5 bases between the two germline ends. CDR3 amino acids: CSVGPQETQYF. CDR3 bases: TGCAGCGTTGGGCCTCAAGAGACCCAGTACTTC.